The 29 T cell receptor beta chains listed next were all sequenced from one sample in a study of cytomegalovirus exposure and HLA in healthy donors (dated by TCRdb to between 2016 and 2019). The method was the immunoSEQ multiplex PCR assay. TCRdb took over this immuneACCESS table, retaining in-frame rearrangements with V and J assigned. Such tables are incomplete; in checked studies, under half of the missing clones stem from an unresolved V gene, and the remainder is unexplained. This sample has 120,000 or so clones in its table, and about 82% of those were observed once. In total, the top ten clones hold roughly 5.3% of the sample. Material for sequencing was PBMCs. The origin of the receptors is a young man in good health and CMV-seronegative.

V usage is TRBV28 and J usage is TRBJ1-1; D perhaps matches TRBD1 (6 bases). Germline-derived CDR1 and CDR2 are MDHEN and SYDVKM. CDR3 size: 15 residues. Trimming cost V 5 bases and J 2 bases, with 15 bases left between them. CDR3 in DNA: TGTGCCAGCAGTCCCCCCGGGACACAAAACACTGAAGCTTTCTTT. Amino acid sequence: CASSPPGTQNTEAFF.

The chain is built from TRBV30 and TRBJ2-1; no clear D gene. CDR3 size: 16 residues. V was cut by 0 bases and J by 1 base, with 13 bases left in between. CDR1 and CDR2 from the germline V gene are GTSNPN and SVGIG (reference sequence). The CDR3 coding sequence is TGTGCCTGGAGTGTACTTAACCCGGTATCCTACAATGAGCAGTTCTTC. Protein sequence: CAWSVLNPVSYNEQFF.

V and J are TRBV5-1 and TRBJ1-2; no firm D call. Germline loops: CDR1 SGHRS, CDR2 YFSETQ. The CDR3 length is 14 residues. Trimming removed 0 bases at V and 4 bases at J, with 10 bases between. The CDR3 region is CASSLGGEGYGYTF. CDR3 DNA sequence: TGCGCCAGCAGCTTGGGGGGTGAGGGCTATGGCTACACCTTC.

The chain uses TRBV6-5 and TRBJ2-7, with 9 bases that match TRBD1. The CDR3 is 15 residues long. Germline CDR1 and CDR2: MNHEY and SVGAGI. V shed 5 bases and J 2 bases; nucleotides not matched to a gene: 7. The CDR3 DNA follows: TGTGCCAGCAGTAAGGGGACAGGGTCAGCCTACGAGCAGTACTTC. Translated, it gives CASSKGTGSAYEQYF.

This clone was found a few times. The V gene is TRBV5-4, the J gene TRBJ2-7; 14 bases align to TRBD2. CDR1 and CDR2 from the germline V gene are SGHNT and YYREEE (reference sequence). This CDR3 is built from 17 residues. V lost 4 bases to trimming and J lost 6 bases; unmatched junction nucleotides: 12. CDR3 amino acids: CASSPRSGLAGVGEQYF. DNA of the CDR3: TGTGCCAGCAGCCCCCGTTCGGGACTAGCGGGAGTGGGCGAGCAGTACTTC.

This chain uses TRBV6-6 with TRBJ2-7; TRBD1 aligns across 8 bases. Germline assignment: CDR1 MNHNY and CDR2 SVGAGI (reference sequence). V lost 5 bases to trimming and J lost 5 bases; unmatched junction nucleotides: 8. The CDR3 is 14 residues long. The CDR3 loop reads CASSPRDRGNEQYF. DNA for the CDR3: TGTGCCAGCAGTCCCCGCGACAGGGGAAACGAGCAGTACTTC.

V usage is TRBV15 and J usage is TRBJ2-1; 15 nucleotides match TRBD2. Germline loops: CDR1 LNHNV, CDR2 YYDKDF (reference sequence). The CDR3 has 18 amino acids. V was pared by 1 base and J by 8 bases, with 9 bases of the junction left unmatched. The CDR3 sequence: CATSRGGTSGRRGDEQFF. For the CDR3, the DNA is TGTGCCACCAGCAGAGGCGGGACTAGCGGGAGGCGGGGGGATGAGCAGTTCTTC.

As concerns this clone: The identical CDR3 is also encoded by other nucleotide sequences in the sample. The chain carries TRBV5-1 and TRBJ2-5; D might be TRBD2 (6 bases). This CDR3 contains 14 residues. Germline-derived CDR1 and CDR2 are SGHRS and YFSETQ. V lost 1 base and J 4 bases, leaving 11 bases between the germline ends. CDR3 residues: CASSLPSAGETQYF. The CDR3 DNA is TGCGCCAGCAGCTTGCCTAGCGCGGGAGAGACCCAGTACTTC. Drawing the rest from reference TRBV5-1 and TRBJ2-5, the complete variable domain is KAGVTQTPRYLIKTRGQQVTLSCSPISGHRSVSWYQQTPGQGLQFLFEYFSETQRNKGNFPGRFSGRQFSNSRSEMNVSTLELGDSALYLCASSLPSAGETQYFGPGTRLLVL.

This chain links TRBV6-1 with TRBJ1-1, with 8 nucleotides matching TRBD1. Germline V gene sequence: CDR1 MNHNS, CDR2 SASEGT. This CDR3 comprises 17 residues. After removal of 0 bases from V and 1 base from J, the junction contained 7 bases not matched to a gene. In DNA, the CDR3 is TGTGCCAGCAGTGAAGCGCTTACAGGGGGTAGGAACACTGAAGCTTTCTTT. Translated, it gives CASSEALTGGRNTEAFF.

The chain joins TRBV7-8 to TRBJ2-5; a weak D match, TRBD1 (6 bases). The germline CDR1 and CDR2 sequences are SGHVS and FQNEAQ. The CDR3 is 14 residues long. V shed 4 bases and J shed 3 bases, with 12 bases lying between them. The CDR3 bases are TGTGCCAGCAGCTGGGACACGGCCGAAGAGACCCAGTACTTC. This sequence encodes CASSWDTAEETQYF.

The chain has TRBV5-1 and TRBJ1-1; 10 nucleotides match TRBD1. The CDR3 length is 19 residues. V shed 4 bases and J 5 bases; nucleotides not matched to a gene: 20. Germline V gene data show CDR1 as SGHRS and CDR2 as YFSETQ. CDR3 DNA: TGCGCCAGCAGCCGCCGGGAGGCAGGCGACAGGGGGCCCTCGACTGAAGCTTTCTTT. Amino acid sequence: CASSRREAGDRGPSTEAFF.

CDR3 region: CASSPLGGTSYEQYF. The DNA for the CDR3 is TGTGCCAGCAGCCCGCTCGGGGGGACATCCTACGAGCAGTACTTC. The rearrangement uses TRBV5-4 and TRBJ2-7; a possible D gene is TRBD2 (7 bases). This CDR3 contains 15 residues. The V and J ends lost 4 bases and 1 base respectively, with 15 bases between them. Germline lookup yields CDR1 SGHNT and CDR2 YYREEE (reference sequence).

This clone was observed a few times. The rearrangement links TRBV6-1 to TRBJ2-7, with 7 bases fitting TRBD1. With 6 bases clipped from V and 6 bases from J, the junction kept 5 bases outside the gene matches. Germline V gene lookup returns CDR1 MNHNS and CDR2 SASEGT. This CDR3 region has 12 residues. The DNA of the CDR3 is TGTGCCAGCAGCCACGGACAGGCCGAGCAGTACTTC. Its protein product is CASSHGQAEQYF.

This clone has just one count. This sequence joins TRBV5-1 and TRBJ1-4, with TRBD1 matching 7 bases. This CDR3 contains 13 residues. The trim removed 7 bases at V and 6 bases at J, leaving 6 bases unmatched. CDR1 SGHRS and CDR2 YFSETQ come from the germline V gene. The CDR3 DNA reads as TGCGCCAGCCCAGGACAGGCCTATGAAAAACTGTTTTTT. This translates into CASPGQAYEKLFF.

The rearrangement uses TRBV18 and TRBJ2-1; TRBD2 aligns across 10 bases. Germline CDR1 reads KGHSH; CDR2 reads LQKENI. The J segment lost 0 bases and the V segment lost 0 bases, leaving 14 bases of the junction unmatched. The CDR3 spans 21 residues. The CDR3 sequence is CASSPPGLAHVIFTSYNEQFF. CDR3 coding DNA: TGTGCCAGCTCACCACCGGGACTAGCGCACGTTATTTTTACCTCCTACAATGAGCAGTTCTTC. The full variable domain, in which reference TRBV18 and TRBJ2-1 provide the parts outside the CDR3, is NAGVMQNPRHLVRRRGQEARLRCSPMKGHSHVYWYRQLPEEGLKFMVYLQKENIIDESGMPKERFSAEFPKEGPSILRIQQVVRGDSAAYFCASSPPGLAHVIFTSYNEQFFGPGTRLTVL.

This chain connects TRBV7-9 to TRBJ1-5; 9 nucleotides line up with TRBD1. The germline V gene has CDR1 SEHNR and CDR2 FQNEAQ (reference sequence). V dropped 1 base and J dropped 5; count of bases not matched to a gene: 6. This CDR3 has 16 residues. Here the CDR3 DNA reads TGTGCCAGCAGCTTAGTGACAGGGGGGTTCGATCAGCCCCAGCATTTT. Translation gives CASSLVTGGFDQPQHF.

The V and J genes are TRBV5-1 and TRBJ2-3, with TRBD1 matching 10 bases. V gave up 4 bases and J gave up 6 bases; unmatched junction bases: 8. CDR3 length: 15 amino acids. Germline CDR1 reads SGHRS; CDR2 reads YFSETQ. The CDR3 DNA is TGCGCCAGCAGCGAGCCGGGACAGGGGAGGGATACGCAGTATTTT. This codes for CASSEPGQGRDTQYF.

The CDR3, as DNA: TGCGCCAGCAGCCAAGATCGGGTTAGGGGCTCCCTTAATGAAAAACTGTTTTTT. Translated, it gives CASSQDRVRGSLNEKLFF. This chain links TRBV4-1 with TRBJ1-4, with a tentative D call TRBD1 (5 bases). Germline V gene lookup returns CDR1 MGHRA and CDR2 YSYEKL. V was clipped by 0 bases and J by 4 bases, with 18 bases between them. CDR3 length equals 18 residues.

The rearrangement uses TRBV7-8 and TRBJ2-7, with D unresolved. The length of the CDR3 is 13 residues. The V gene's germline CDR1 is SGHVS and CDR2 FQNEAQ. Trimming took 1 base from V and 0 from J, leaving 4 bases between them. DNA for the CDR3: TGTGCCAGCAGCTTAGGGGCCTCCTACGAGCAGTACTTC. It encodes CASSLGASYEQYF.

V is TRBV18 and J is TRBJ1-2; no reliable D call. With 3 bases removed from V and 2 bases from J, the gap between germline ends came to 7 bases. Looked up from germline, CDR1 is KGHSH and CDR2 is LQKENI. The CDR3 covers 13 residues. Written as DNA, the CDR3 is TGTGCCAGCTCACCGAGCCAAAACTATGGCTACACCTTC. It is translated as CASSPSQNYGYTF.

The CDR3 sequence: CASSADKGEQYF. CDR3 in DNA: TGTGCCAGCTCCGCTGATAAGGGGGAGCAGTACTTC. The chain carries TRBV18 and TRBJ2-7, with D possibly TRBD1 on 5 matching bases. The CDR3 length is 12 residues. From germline, CDR1 is KGHSH and CDR2 LQKENI. The V and J ends lost 6 bases and 7 bases respectively, with 13 bases between them.

The CDR3 DNA reads TGCGCCAGCAGTGAGTCGGTAATAGCTTCTTACGAGCAGTACTTC. The encoded protein is CASSESVIASYEQYF. The rearrangement uses TRBV10-2 and TRBJ2-7, with D uncertain. The V and J ends lost 0 bases and 4 bases respectively, with 13 bases between them. The CDR3 runs to 15 residues. Germline assignment: CDR1 WSHSY and CDR2 SAAADI.

The chain is built from TRBV28 and TRBJ1-1; D is ambiguous. The V and J ends lost 6 bases and 7 bases respectively, with 12 bases between them. The CDR3 runs to 12 residues. Germline values: CDR1 MDHEN, CDR2 SYDVKM. The CDR3 DNA follows: TGTGCCAGCAGCCCCTTAACGGGTGAAGCTTTCTTT. Translating it yields CASSPLTGEAFF.

The CDR3 is CAGQTGGNIQYF. The CDR3 DNA reads TGTGCCGGACAGACAGGGGGGAACATTCAGTACTTC. This chain connects TRBV30 to TRBJ2-4, with TRBD1 matching over 9 bases. Germline-derived CDR1 and CDR2 are GTSNPN and SVGIG (reference sequence). The CDR3 totals 12 residues. The V and J ends lost 8 bases and 7 bases, in that order; junction bases with no gene match: 6.

V gene TRBV19 combines with J gene TRBJ2-4; TRBD1 aligns across 8 bases. Germline loops: CDR1 LNHDA, CDR2 SQIVND (reference sequence). This CDR3 has 14 amino acids. Trimming took 8 bases from V and 6 from J; bases not matched to a gene: 9. CDR3 DNA: TGTGCCAGTGGCACTGAACAGGGGGGAAACATTCAGTACTTC. The encoded protein is CASGTEQGGNIQYF.

The chain couples TRBV9 to TRBJ1-2; 9 bases align to TRBD1. CDR3 length: 17 residues. Germline CDR1 SGDLS, CDR2 YYNGEE. J was trimmed by 1 base and V by 0 bases; bases with no gene match: 7. The CDR3 here is CASSVVRDRVGNYGYTF. DNA for the CDR3: TGTGCCAGCAGCGTAGTCCGGGACAGGGTAGGTAACTATGGCTACACCTTC.

This clone was seen once. This sequence joins TRBV30 and TRBJ2-1, with 12 bases lining up with TRBD2. This CDR3 contains 15 residues. Unmatched junction bases numbered 8, after V lost 1 base and J lost 10 bases. CDR1 GTSNPN and CDR2 SVGIG come from the germline V gene (reference sequence). The chain's CDR3 is CAWSGLAGGQREQFF. The CDR3 region has the DNA TGTGCCTGGAGTGGCCTAGCGGGGGGGCAAAGGGAGCAGTTCTTC.

The genes are TRBV5-1 and TRBJ2-7, with 9 bases identical to TRBD2. This CDR3 has 14 residues. V shed 7 bases, J shed 2 bases, and the junction held 7 bases outside the gene matches. From germline, CDR1 is SGHRS and CDR2 YFSETQ. The CDR3 loop is CASATSGAAYEQYF. The CDR3 region has the DNA TGCGCCAGCGCGACTAGCGGAGCCGCCTACGAGCAGTACTTC. The full variable domain, with the rest looked up from reference TRBV5-1 and TRBJ2-7, is KAGVTQTPRYLIKTRGQQVTLSCSPISGHRSVSWYQQTPGQGLQFLFEYFSETQRNKGNFPGRFSGRQFSNSRSEMNVSTLELGDSALYLCASATSGAAYEQYFGPGTRLTVT.

DNA of the CDR3: TGTGCCAGCAGTCCGGGGGGTTCCTCTGGAAACACCATATATTTT. Translating gives CASSPGGSSGNTIYF. The chain employs TRBV6-5 and TRBJ1-3; D is possibly TRBD1 (5 bases). Trimming removed 5 bases at V and 0 bases at J, with 11 bases between. This CDR3 is built from 15 residues. CDR1 and CDR2 from the germline V gene are MNHEY and SVGAGI.